Below are 8 T cell receptor beta chains sequenced from a single sample in a study of pediatric ulcerative colitis. One to two pinch biopsies were taken from the rectum during colonoscopy. Profiling relied on immunoSEQ multiplex PCR, and the TCRdb table lists in-frame clones only, not all of them. In the table there are tens of thousands of clones, around 64% of which are singletons. Sample: gut tissue. The origin of the receptors is a boy aged 5-17 years with severe ulcerative colitis.

The chain combines TRBV19 with TRBJ1-5, with D uncertain. The CDR3 has 15 amino acids. Germline lookup yields CDR1 LNHDA and CDR2 SQIVND (reference sequence). The V and J ends lost 3 bases and 4 bases respectively, with 13 bases between them. The CDR3 coding sequence is TGTGCCAGTAGTATTCCTAATTCGGGGAATCAGCCCCAGCATTTT. As protein: CASSIPNSGNQPQHF. Based on the CDR3 plus reference TRBV19 and TRBJ1-5, the full variable domain is DGGITQSPKYLFRKEGQNVTLSCEQNLNHDAMYWYRQDPGQGLRLIYYSQIVNDFQKGDIAEGYSVSREKKESFPLTVTSAQKNPTAFYLCASSIPNSGNQPQHFGDGTRLSIL.

This clone was seen just once. The V gene is TRBV2, the J gene TRBJ1-4, with D possibly TRBD1 on 6 matching bases. Germline CDR1 SNHLY, CDR2 FYNNEI. CDR3 length: 17 amino acids. Between the trimmed V and J ends, which lost 8 bases and 0 bases, there was a span of 19 bases. The CDR3 protein is CASDDWGHVATNEKLFF. The DNA for the CDR3 is TGTGCCAGCGACGATTGGGGACACGTTGCAACTAATGAAAAACTGTTTTTT.

The chain is built from TRBV7-8 and TRBJ1-5; D is unresolved. The CDR3 loop spans 15 amino acids. Germline V gene data show CDR1 as SGHVS and CDR2 as FQNEAQ. V was pared by 1 base and J by 1 base, with 8 bases between. The CDR3: CASSLGVGSNQPQHF. CDR3 DNA sequence: TGTGCCAGCAGCTTAGGGGTAGGGAGCAATCAGCCCCAGCATTTT.

This chain joins TRBV4-3 and TRBJ1-1; D possibly corresponds to TRBD1 (6 bases). CDR3 size: 13 residues. V lost 4 bases, J lost 10 bases, and 16 bases lay in between. Germline V lookup: CDR1 LGHNA, CDR2 YSLEER. The CDR3 reads CASSRLGGPVAFF. CDR3 coding DNA: TGCGCCAGCAGCCGCCTGGGGGGGCCTGTAGCTTTCTTT.

The rearrangement links TRBV9 to TRBJ1-1; D may be TRBD1 (5 bases). This CDR3 spans 14 amino acids. V lost 4 bases to trimming and J lost 3 bases, with 13 bases between them. Looked up from germline, CDR1 is SGDLS and CDR2 is YYNGEE. The CDR3 here is CASSLLGGDTEAFF. DNA of the CDR3: TGTGCCAGCAGCCTCCTGGGAGGGGACACTGAAGCTTTCTTT.

The chain is built from TRBV2 and TRBJ2-2, with TRBD1 matching over 9 bases. V gave up 6 bases and J gave up 6 bases; unmatched junction bases: 2. There are 13 residues in the CDR3. From germline, CDR1 is SNHLY and CDR2 FYNNEI. The CDR3 DNA sequence: TGTGCCAGCAGAACAGGGGGCCCCGGGGAGCTGTTTTTT. Translating it yields CASRTGGPGELFF.

This clone was observed once. The chain has TRBV27 and TRBJ1-1; D call uncertain. The CDR3 totals 13 residues. Between the trimmed V and J ends, which lost 7 bases and 5 bases, there was a span of 14 bases. Germline CDR1 is MNHEY and CDR2 is SMNVEV (reference sequence). For the CDR3, the DNA is TGTGCCAGCACGCCCCTACGGGGAACTGAAGCTTTCTTT. Residues: CASTPLRGTEAFF.

The table lists this clone with a few counts. The chain has TRBV2 and TRBJ1-2; D is unresolved. The V and J ends lost 9 bases and 0 bases respectively, with 5 bases between them. The CDR3 runs to 11 residues. The V gene's germline CDR1 is SNHLY and CDR2 FYNNEI. The CDR3 region is CARTANYGYTF. CDR3 in DNA: TGTGCCAGAACAGCTAACTATGGCTACACCTTC.